This TCR beta chain was sequenced for a study of blood T cell repertoires in COVID-19. Study details: Sites across the United States, Italy and Spain contributed samples from acute and convalescent COVID-19.

Assay used: immunoSEQ multiplex PCR; TCRdb lists only in-frame clones, some missing. The table has 100,000 or so clones, over 80% seen once. The CDR3 sequence is 18 residues long. Sequencing was done on a sample of peripheral blood. The receptor was isolated from an older man with active or convalescent COVID-19. The V call is TRBV21-1, the J call TRBJ2-7; TRBD2, the table's D call, was not compared with the DNA. TRBV21-1 is termed a pseudogene. CDR3 in amino acids: CASSKAVHGCDPIYEQYF. For the CDR3, the DNA is TGTGCCAGCAGCAAAGCAGTCCACGGGTGCGATCCGATCTACGAGCAGTACTTC.